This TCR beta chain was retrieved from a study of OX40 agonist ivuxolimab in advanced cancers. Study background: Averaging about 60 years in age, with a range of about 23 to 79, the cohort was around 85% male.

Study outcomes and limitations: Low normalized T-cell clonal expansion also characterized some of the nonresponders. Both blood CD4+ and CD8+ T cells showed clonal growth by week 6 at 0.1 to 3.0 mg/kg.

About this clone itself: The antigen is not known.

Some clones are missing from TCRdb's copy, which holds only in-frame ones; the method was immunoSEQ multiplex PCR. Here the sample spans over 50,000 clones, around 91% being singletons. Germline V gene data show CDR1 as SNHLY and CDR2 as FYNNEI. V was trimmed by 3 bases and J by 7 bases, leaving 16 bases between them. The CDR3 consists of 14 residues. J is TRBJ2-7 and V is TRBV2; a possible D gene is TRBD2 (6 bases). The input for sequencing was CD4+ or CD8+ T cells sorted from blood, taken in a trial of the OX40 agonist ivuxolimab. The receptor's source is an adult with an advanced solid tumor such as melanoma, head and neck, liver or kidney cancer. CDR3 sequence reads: CASSDLGRGREQYF. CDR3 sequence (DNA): TGTGCCAGCAGTGATCTCGGGAGAGGAAGGGAGCAGTACTTC.